The 6 T cell receptor beta chains given below trace back to one sample, sequenced in a study of blood T cell repertoires in COVID-19. The data were produced by immunoSEQ multiplex PCR, yet TCRdb's version contains in-frame clones alone and is incomplete. In the table there are 350,000 or so clones, around 90% of which are singletons. Sequencing input: PBMCs or T cells enriched from blood (not recorded which). These TCRs come from a woman in her twenties or thirties who had recovered from COVID-19.

The chain uses TRBV7-2 and TRBJ2-1; 8 bases fit TRBD2. The CDR3 length is 18 residues. In germline, CDR1 is SGHTA, CDR2 FQGNSA. With V trimmed by 5 bases and J by 4 bases, 16 bases remained unmatched. In DNA, the CDR3 is TGTGCCAGCAGCCCCGGGTACGGGGGGGCCTGGGGTTACAATGAGCAGTTCTTC. This gives the protein CASSPGYGGAWGYNEQFF.

Note on this clone: No conserved phenylalanine or tryptophan ends this CDR3, so it is likely a read error. The DNA is omitted, as the CDR3 cannot be located on it reliably, and the CDR3 follows TCRdb's listing. This sequence joins TRBV7-9 and TRBJ2-3; the table's D call, TRBD2, has no DNA check behind it. The CDR3 sequence runs 13 residues, both termini included. CDR1 is SEHNR and CDR2 is FQNEAQ in the germline V gene (reference sequence). The chain's CDR3 is CASSPGRGVEYMV.

The chain is built from TRBV11-2 and TRBJ1-1, with 9 bases lining up with TRBD1. Germline assignment: CDR1 SGHAT and CDR2 FQNNGV. The length of the CDR3 is 15 residues. J gave up 4 bases and V 4 bases, and 7 bases lay outside the gene matches. The CDR3 region is CASSSGQGRSTEAFF. CDR3 bases: TGTGCCAGCAGCTCCGGACAGGGGCGATCCACTGAAGCTTTCTTT.

V gene TRBV6-5 combines with J gene TRBJ2-7; 11 bases are a match to TRBD2. CDR1 MNHEY and CDR2 SVGAGI come from the germline V gene. V dropped 6 bases and J dropped 5; count of bases not matched to a gene: 6. The CDR3 totals 14 residues. The CDR3 DNA sequence: TGTGCCAGCAGCCTACTAGCGGGAGACAACGAGCAGTACTTC. Its translation: CASSLLAGDNEQYF.

V is TRBV9 and J is TRBJ2-1; TRBD2 matches at 8 bases. V lost 0 bases and J lost 2; bases outside the gene matches: 7. The CDR3 length is 17 residues. CDR1 is SGDLS, CDR2 YYNGEE, per germline. CDR3 residues: CASSVEVTGGPYNEQFF. The CDR3 nucleotides read TGTGCCAGCAGCGTAGAGGTAACGGGAGGGCCCTACAATGAGCAGTTCTTC.

The chain has TRBV4-3 and TRBJ2-2; 7 positions agree with TRBD2. CDR1 LGHNA and CDR2 YSLEER come from the germline V gene. The CDR3 totals 17 residues. The trim removed 4 bases at V and 1 base at J, leaving 9 bases unmatched. DNA for the CDR3: TGCGCCAGCAGCCCCCAATTGGGCGGGGGGAACACCGGGGAGCTGTTTTTT. Its protein is CASSPQLGGGNTGELFF.